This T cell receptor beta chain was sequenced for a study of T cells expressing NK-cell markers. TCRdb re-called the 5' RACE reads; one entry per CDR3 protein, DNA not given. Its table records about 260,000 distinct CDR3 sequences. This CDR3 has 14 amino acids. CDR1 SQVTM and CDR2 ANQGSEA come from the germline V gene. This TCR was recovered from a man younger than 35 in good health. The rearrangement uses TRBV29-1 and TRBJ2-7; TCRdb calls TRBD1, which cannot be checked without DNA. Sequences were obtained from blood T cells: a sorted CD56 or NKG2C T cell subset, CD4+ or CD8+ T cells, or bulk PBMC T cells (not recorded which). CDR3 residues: CSARSQGRLHEQYF.